These T cell receptor beta chains were read from a single sample in a study of shared clonotypes between healthy human individuals. Using immunoSEQ multiplex PCR, the repertoire was profiled, and TCRdb retains in-frame clones only, with some absent. The table includes 2 million to 2.5 million clones, approximately 94% detected once. The sample consisted of naive CD4+ T cells sorted from blood. The origin of the receptors is a man in his late teens or twenties in good health. Each CDR3 is given with its conserved first and last residue. The order of the fields is V gene, J gene, CDR3 protein.

TRBV21-1	TRBJ1-6	CAIVGQGLPSSYNSPLHF
TRBV7-9	TRBJ2-1	CASSHGLAGGYNEQFF
TRBV27	TRBJ1-1	CASSPILGAEAFF
TRBV7-2	TRBJ1-5	CASSWGPMGTPNQPQHF
TRBV7-9	TRBJ2-7	CASSFPSTGSYEQYF
TRBV5-8	TRBJ1-1	CASSNYRGGNTEAFF
TRBV7-9	TRBJ1-1	CASSFDFLTEAFF
TRBV5-1	TRBJ2-4	CASSWTGGNIQYF
TRBV30	TRBJ1-2	CAWSVWNGYGYTF
TRBV14	TRBJ2-7	CASSQDRVSSEQYF
TRBV5-1	TRBJ1-6	CASSYEGSYNSPLHF
TRBV5-1	TRBJ2-5	CASSSQGTGETQYF
TRBV2	TRBJ2-5	CASSGGAGLAGGQETQYF
TRBV6-7	TRBJ2-7	CASGCYEQYF
TRBV6-6	TRBJ1-6	CASSKQGEGNSPLHF
TRBV19	TRBJ1-4	CATSGTGTNEKLFF
TRBV2	TRBJ1-1	CASSRPSMSANTEAFF
TRBV7-8	TRBJ2-1	CASSLTGGNEQFF
TRBV7-9	TRBJ1-2	CASSPLRGAYGYTF
TRBV7-9	TRBJ2-7	CASSLGNLVGLDYEQYF
TRBV4-3	TRBJ1-2	CASSQSYYSNYGYTF
TRBV5-1	TRBJ2-2	CASSLSGGRNTGELFF
TRBV5-1	TRBJ1-3	CASSFGGAGNTIYF
TRBV6-1	TRBJ2-1	CASRGTSQSYNEQFF
TRBV7-6	TRBJ1-2	CASSRVEGSGGYGYTF
TRBV28	TRBJ1-2	CASSFRHSAYGYTF
TRBV11-2	TRBJ2-6	CASSLLSGTGSSGANVLTF